The 31 T cell receptor beta chains below were found in one sample sequenced in a study of T-cell reconstitution after alpha-beta-depleted transplantation in children. Preparation of the TCRbeta library was carried out with unique molecular identifiers. One entry per CDR3 protein, called by TCRdb with MiXCR from the PCR reads. Among about 980,000 distinct CDR3 sequences listed, about 29% were seen once. The material was PBMCs, mostly from graft donor cells, obtained 360 days after TCRalphabeta/CD19-depleted stem cell transplant. Receptors originate from a boy under two years old who had a stem cell transplant for SCID, so the T cells may come from the graft donor.

This clonotype was recorded a few times. J is TRBJ2-7 and V is TRBV12-3 or TRBV12-4; D possibly corresponds to TRBD1 (6 bases). The V and J ends lost 6 bases and 0 bases respectively, with 18 bases between them. CDR3 length: 16 residues. CDR3 protein: CASSLPMGASSYEQYF. The CDR3 DNA reads as TGTGCCAGCAGCCTCCCGATGGGGGCGAGCTCCTACGAGCAGTACTTC.

This clonotype was observed once. With a much larger clone just one base away, this may be a read error. The chain uses TRBV2 and TRBJ2-1, with 13 bases lining up with TRBD2. V lost 5 bases, J lost 7 bases, and 5 bases stayed unmatched. Germline CDR1 and CDR2: SNHLY and FYNNEI. The CDR3 totals 15 residues. The CDR3 DNA sequence: TGTGCCAGCAGTTCCCGGACTAGCGGGGGAAATGAGCAGTTCTTC. Translated: CASSSRTSGGNEQFF.

The rearrangement joins TRBV9 to TRBJ1-3, with TRBD1 matching 7 bases. The junction had 3 bases not matched to a gene; V was cut back by 0 bases and J by 3 bases. Germline loops: CDR1 SGDLS, CDR2 YYNGEE. The CDR3 has 15 residues. CDR3 in DNA: TGTGCCAGCAGCGTAGAACAGGGGAGTGGAAACACCATATATTTT. Its translation: CASSVEQGSGNTIYF.

This clonotype turned up a few times. The chain carries TRBV25-1 and TRBJ1-1, with a weak D call TRBD1 (5 bases). This CDR3 has 14 amino acids. V was pared by 6 bases and J by 1 base, with 12 bases between. Per germline, CDR1 MGHDK and CDR2 SYGVNS. CDR3 residues: CASRGTGSNTEAFF. In DNA, the CDR3 is TGTGCCAGCAGAGGGACGGGATCGAACACTGAAGCTTTCTTT.

This chain joins TRBV4-1 and TRBJ2-1; D call uncertain. Trimming shortened V by 4 bases and J by 6 bases, and 10 bases separated the two germline ends. The CDR3 length is 13 residues. The germline V gene encodes CDR1 MGHRA and CDR2 YSYEKL. This CDR3 reads CASSPRAFNEQFF. CDR3 coding DNA: TGCGCCAGCAGCCCTCGGGCCTTCAATGAGCAGTTCTTC.

The DNA for the CDR3 is TGTGCCAGCAGTCCGGGGGGACCTTTCTACAATGAGCAGTTCTTC. As protein: CASSPGGPFYNEQFF. This chain links TRBV28 with TRBJ2-1; 7 nucleotides line up with TRBD2. Per germline, CDR1 MDHEN and CDR2 SYDVKM. V lost 5 bases to trimming and J lost 3 bases; unmatched junction nucleotides: 7. This CDR3 spans 15 amino acids. The variable domain in full, completed from reference TRBV28 and TRBJ2-1, reads DVKVTQSSRYLVKRTGEKVFLECVQDMDHENMFWYRQDPGLGLRLIYFSYDVKMKEKGDIPEGYSVSREKKERFSLILESASTNQTSMYLCASSPGGPFYNEQFFGPGTRLTVL.

The table lists this clonotype with a few counts. This chain uses TRBV15 with TRBJ1-2, with 7 bases fitting TRBD1. Germline values: CDR1 LNHNV, CDR2 YYDKDF (reference sequence). After removal of 0 bases from V and 4 bases from J, the junction contained 8 bases not matched to a gene. The CDR3 extends over 16 amino acids. CDR3 bases: TGTGCCACCAGCAGAGATCGGGCCAGGGACAGCTATGGCTACACCTTC. Protein sequence: CATSRDRARDSYGYTF.

The gene calls are TRBV29-1 and TRBJ1-1, with D hard to call. CDR3 length: 10 amino acids. V lost 5 bases to trimming and J lost 4 bases, with 5 bases between them. Germline loops: CDR1 SQVTM, CDR2 ANQGSEA. This CDR3 reads CSVLSTEAFF. As DNA, the CDR3 is TGCAGCGTTCTGAGCACTGAAGCTTTCTTT.

CDR3 residues: CASHPGGGNQPQHF. The CDR3 bases are TGTGCCAGCCATCCAGGGGGGGGCAATCAGCCCCAGCATTTT. The chain has TRBV6-1 and TRBJ1-5; 7 bases align to TRBD1. This CDR3 comprises 14 residues. V shed 8 bases and J 2 bases; nucleotides not matched to a gene: 6. Germline values: CDR1 MNHNS, CDR2 SASEGT.

This clonotype was seen ten or more times. The rearrangement uses TRBV29-1 and TRBJ2-3, with D perhaps TRBD1 (6 bases). This CDR3 has 13 residues. Germline CDR1 SQVTM, CDR2 ANQGSEA. V lost 3 bases and J lost 3, with 10 bases in between. The CDR3 loop reads CSVDRGRTDTQYF. The CDR3 nucleotides are TGCAGCGTTGACAGGGGAAGGACAGATACGCAGTATTTT.

The CDR3 here is CSARRLDRANEQYF. DNA of the CDR3: TGCAGTGCTAGAAGGTTGGACAGAGCGAACGAGCAGTACTTC. This chain links TRBV20-1 with TRBJ2-7; the D gene is possibly TRBD1 (6 bases). Germline V gene sequence: CDR1 DFQATT, CDR2 SNEGSKA (reference sequence). The ends were cut back, 2 bases at V and 5 bases at J, with 16 bases in the middle. The CDR3 loop spans 14 amino acids.

V is TRBV14 and J is TRBJ2-1, with D uncertain. The CDR3 extends over 10 amino acids. Per germline, CDR1 SGHDN and CDR2 FVKESK. Trimming left V 1 base short and J 13 bases short, with 5 bases between. The CDR3 sequence: CASSQAPQFF. CDR3 sequence (DNA): TGTGCCAGCAGCCAAGCCCCCCAGTTCTTC.

In DNA form, the CDR3 reads TGCAGTGCTAGGGACAGGGAGGTCCCTTACAATGAGCAGTTCTTC. As protein: CSARDREVPYNEQFF. The chain recombines TRBV20-1 with TRBJ2-1; 8 nucleotides align to TRBD1. The V gene's germline CDR1 is DFQATT and CDR2 SNEGSKA (reference sequence). The V segment lost 3 bases and the J segment 4 bases; nucleotides outside the gene matches: 8. The CDR3 runs 15 residues.

The CDR3 protein is CASSLVDSGGAETQYF. CDR3 DNA: TGCGCCAGCAGCTTAGTCGATAGCGGGGGGGCCGAGACCCAGTACTTC. This chain uses TRBV5-1 with TRBJ2-5; 11 bases are shared with TRBD2. V lost 2 bases, J lost 5 bases, and 8 bases stayed unmatched. CDR1 is SGHRS, CDR2 YFSETQ, per germline. CDR3 length: 16 residues. The full variable domain, completed using reference TRBV5-1 and TRBJ2-5, is KAGVTQTPRYLIKTRGQQVTLSCSPISGHRSVSWYQQTPGQGLQFLFEYFSETQRNKGNFPGRFSGRQFSNSRSEMNVSTLELGDSALYLCASSLVDSGGAETQYFGPGTRLLVL.

This clonotype was counted a few times. The gene calls are TRBV29-1 and TRBJ2-1; D gene uncertain. This CDR3 is 13 amino acids long. V was clipped by 1 base and J by 5 bases, with 9 bases between them. Looked up from germline, CDR1 is SQVTM and CDR2 is ANQGSEA. The CDR3 protein is CSVEVVTNNEQFF. CDR3 nucleotide sequence: TGCAGCGTTGAAGTCGTAACTAACAATGAGCAGTTCTTC.

This clonotype was seen more than once but under ten times. J is TRBJ2-3 and V is TRBV15, with D possibly being TRBD2 (5 bases). Trimming took 2 bases from V and 1 from J, leaving 22 bases between them. This CDR3 has 19 amino acids. Germline CDR1 is LNHNV and CDR2 is YYDKDF (reference sequence). Here the CDR3 reads CATSRQVQSLMEGTDTQYF. CDR3 in DNA: TGTGCCACCAGCAGACAGGTTCAGAGCCTCATGGAGGGCACAGATACGCAGTATTTT. The whole variable domain, filled in from reference TRBV15 and TRBJ2-3, reads DAMVIQNPRYQVTQFGKPVTLSCSQTLNHNVMYWYQQKSSQAPKLLFHYYDKDFNNEADTPDNFQSRRPNTSFCFLDIRSPGLGDTAMYLCATSRQVQSLMEGTDTQYFGPGTRLTVL.

This clonotype was picked up one time. No conserved phenylalanine or tryptophan ends this CDR3, so it is likely a read error. It is unclear where the CDR3 begins or ends on the DNA, so no DNA is shown, and the CDR3 is as TCRdb lists it. The gene calls are TRBV2 and TRBJ2-7. The length of the CDR3 is 8 amino acids, counting both ends. CDR1 is SNHLY and CDR2 is FYNNEI in the germline V gene. The CDR3 here is CASRDPWA.

V gene TRBV6-5 combines with J gene TRBJ2-3; TRBD2 aligns across 13 bases. CDR1 and CDR2 (germline): MNHEY, SVGAGI. V lost 4 bases, J lost 0 bases, and 7 bases stayed unmatched. The CDR3 totals 18 residues. The CDR3 here is CASSSSRLAGGSTDTQYF. CDR3 nucleotide sequence: TGTGCCAGCAGTTCCTCCAGACTAGCGGGGGGCAGCACAGATACGCAGTATTTT.

The genes are TRBV2 and TRBJ2-7; 7 nucleotides agree with TRBD2. CDR1 is SNHLY and CDR2 is FYNNEI in the germline V gene. The CDR3 has 12 residues. The J segment lost 2 bases and the V segment lost 7 bases, leaving 2 bases of the junction unmatched. The CDR3 region has the DNA TGTGCCAGCACGGGGAGGGCCTACGAGCAGTACTTC. Translation: CASTGRAYEQYF.

The V gene is TRBV7-3, the J gene TRBJ2-1; TRBD1 agrees at 10 bases. Germline CDR1 SGHTA, CDR2 FQGTGA. J lost 4 bases, V lost 1 base, and 7 bases had no gene match. This CDR3 contains 17 residues. CDR3 nucleotides: TGTGCCAGCAGCTTAATGGGACCGGGACAGGGGTACAATGAGCAGTTCTTC. Its protein is CASSLMGPGQGYNEQFF.

This clonotype was seen only once. The J gene is TRBJ2-4, the V gene TRBV28; the D gene is possibly TRBD1 (5 bases). The CDR3 sequence is 15 residues long. Deletions cut 6 bases from V and 2 bases from J, with 14 bases between. Germline V gene data show CDR1 as MDHEN and CDR2 as SYDVKM. The CDR3: CASSFTTASKNIQYF. CDR3 coding DNA: TGTGCCAGCAGCTTTACGACAGCCTCCAAAAACATTCAGTACTTC. Drawing the rest from reference TRBV28 and TRBJ2-4, the complete variable domain is DVKVTQSSRYLVKRTGEKVFLECVQDMDHENMFWYRQDPGLGLRLIYFSYDVKMKEKGDIPEGYSVSREKKERFSLILESASTNQTSMYLCASSFTTASKNIQYFGAGTRLSVL.

This clonotype was seen a handful of times. V gene TRBV10-3 combines with J gene TRBJ2-3; 8 positions agree with TRBD2. CDR3 length: 16 amino acids. Per the germline V gene, CDR1 is ENHRY and CDR2 is SYGVKD. Germline trimming cut 4 bases from V and 1 base from J; bases unmatched to any gene: 7. The CDR3 DNA sequence: TGTGCCATCAGTGCCCGAGGTAGCGGGGGCACAGATACGCAGTATTTT. Translated: CAISARGSGGTDTQYF.

This chain connects TRBV2 to TRBJ1-1, with no clear D. The CDR3 has 11 amino acids. The germline gives CDR1 SNHLY, CDR2 FYNNEI. Trimming took 3 bases from V and 8 from J, leaving 7 bases between them. The CDR3 reads CASSEGGEAFF. The CDR3 DNA follows: TGTGCCAGCAGTGAGGGCGGGGAAGCTTTCTTT.

This clonotype was detected a few times. The chain joins TRBV10-2 to TRBJ2-7, with 8 bases lining up with TRBD2. The CDR3 has 16 residues. Per germline, CDR1 WSHSY and CDR2 SAAADI. J gave up 5 bases and V 0 bases, and 9 bases lay outside the gene matches. This chain's CDR3 is CASSESIVAGFDEQYF. The CDR3 nucleotides read TGCGCCAGCAGTGAGTCGATTGTAGCGGGGTTCGACGAGCAGTACTTC.

The genes are TRBV3-1 and TRBJ2-3; unclear D gene. V gave up 0 bases and J gave up 0 bases, with 10 bases separating them. This CDR3 is built from 16 residues. Germline V gives CDR1 LGHDT, CDR2 YNNKEL (reference sequence). The CDR3 DNA follows: TGTGCCAGCAGCCAAGAACTGGTTCGGAGCACAGATACGCAGTATTTT. This codes for CASSQELVRSTDTQYF.

This clonotype was counted a few times. V is TRBV5-1 and J is TRBJ2-2; D ambiguous. The germline CDR1 and CDR2 sequences are SGHRS and YFSETQ. Deletions cut 1 base from V and 6 bases from J, with 16 bases between. This CDR3 comprises 16 residues. The CDR3 loop reads CASSLFGSHLPGELFF. The CDR3 nucleotides are TGCGCCAGCAGCTTGTTTGGCAGCCACCTTCCCGGGGAGCTGTTTTTT.

This clonotype was recorded a few times. The chain carries TRBV28 and TRBJ2-5; D is unresolved. The ends were cut back, 1 base at V and 2 bases at J, with 8 bases in the middle. The CDR3 runs to 14 residues. Germline CDR1 and CDR2: MDHEN and SYDVKM. The CDR3 DNA reads as TGTGCCAGCAGTTTATCCTGGGTTCAAGAGACCCAGTACTTC. Its protein product is CASSLSWVQETQYF. Full variable domain (missing parts from reference TRBV28 and TRBJ2-5): DVKVTQSSRYLVKRTGEKVFLECVQDMDHENMFWYRQDPGLGLRLIYFSYDVKMKEKGDIPEGYSVSREKKERFSLILESASTNQTSMYLCASSLSWVQETQYFGPGTRLLVL.

The V and J genes are TRBV7-2 and TRBJ2-7; the match to TRBD2 covers 8 bases. Per the germline V gene, CDR1 is SGHTA and CDR2 is FQGNSA. Trimming cost V 1 base and J 3 bases; bases outside gene matches: 8. This CDR3 is built from 16 residues. The CDR3 bases are TGTGCCAGCAGCTTAGTCGGCGCGGGGGGCCTCTACGAGCAGTACTTC. It is translated as CASSLVGAGGLYEQYF.

This clonotype turned up a few times. DNA of the CDR3: TGTGCCAGCAGTTATGGACTAGCACCCTACAATGAGCAGTTCTTC. Translation: CASSYGLAPYNEQFF. The chain uses TRBV6-5 and TRBJ2-1; 8 bases agree with TRBD2. The V gene end was trimmed by 3 bases and the J gene end by 2 bases; junction bases not matched to a gene: 3. CDR1 and CDR2 from the germline V gene are MNHEY and SVGAGI. The CDR3 extends over 15 amino acids.

V usage is TRBV10-3 and J usage is TRBJ2-7; 9 positions agree with TRBD1. Germline CDR1 reads ENHRY; CDR2 reads SYGVKD. The CDR3 is 16 amino acids. J was trimmed by 4 bases and V by 2 bases; bases with no gene match: 9. This CDR3 reads CAISEPDRGPYYEQYF. CDR3 DNA sequence: TGTGCCATCAGTGAGCCGGACAGGGGCCCTTATTACGAGCAGTACTTC.

This clonotype was found a few times. V and J are TRBV5-1 and TRBJ1-3; D is perhaps TRBD1 (5 bases). CDR1 SGHRS and CDR2 YFSETQ come from the germline V gene. This CDR3 region has 17 residues. V gave up 1 base and J gave up 0 bases, with 14 bases separating them. The CDR3: CASSLLSNRNSGNTIYF. The CDR3 region has the DNA TGCGCCAGCAGCTTGTTATCAAACAGGAACTCTGGAAACACCATATATTTT.